These T cell receptor beta chains were read from a single sample in a study of CD8 T cells in Susac syndrome. TCRdb called the immunoSEQ multiplex PCR reads again in MiXCR, with one record for every CDR3 protein. The table includes 150,000 to 250,000 distinct CDR3 sequences, more than 90% detected once. Sequences were obtained from CD4+ T cells from PBMCs. These receptors all come from a human donor with multiple sclerosis. Each CDR3 is given with its conserved first and last residue. The D gene is left open where the match is weak. Not all rows give a size; the values are once, few, many and, for expanded clones, a class.

j_call v_call clone_size d_call cdr3_nt cdr3_aa
TRBJ2-3 TRBV30 NA NA TGTGCCTGGAGTGTGAGCGGTACTAGCACAGATACGCAGTATTTT CAWSVSGTSTDTQYF
TRBJ1-5 TRBV18 NA NA TGTGCCAGCTCACGCGACAGGTTATATCAGCCCCAGCATTTT CASSRDRLYQPQHF
TRBJ1-1 TRBV5-1 NA NA TGCGCCAGTCGAGGGGGATTCCCTAACACTGAAGCTTTCTTT CASRGGFPNTEAFF
TRBJ2-1 TRBV7-9 NA NA TGTGCCAGCAGCTTCTTCGGCAGATACAATGAGCAGTTCTTC CASSFFGRYNEQFF
TRBJ1-1 TRBV20-1 NA NA TGCAGTGCTAGGCACAGGGTAGGGATCACTGAAGCTTTCTTT CSARHRVGITEAFF
TRBJ2-1 TRBV11-2 NA NA TGTGCCAGCAGCTTAGTCACGACAGTCTACAATGAGCAGTTCTTC CASSLVTTVYNEQFF
TRBJ2-7 TRBV7-9 NA NA TGTGCCAGCAGCCCCCTTGTGTCCGGACAAACCTTTGGGCAGTACTTC CASSPLVSGQTFGQYF
TRBJ2-1 TRBV9 NA NA TGTGCCAGCAGCCCTCACCCCGGCCTGTTCTTC CASSPHPGLFF
TRBJ2-5 TRBV14 NA NA TGTGCCAGCAGCCAAGATCTTTTTCGGGGGACCCAGTACTTC CASSQDLFRGTQYF
TRBJ1-2 TRBV30 NA TRBD1 TGTGCCTGGAGTGAGGGACAGATGTATGGCTACACCTTC CAWSEGQMYGYTF
TRBJ2-1 TRBV20-1 once NA TGCAGTGCTAGCCCGGGTATCTCCTACAATGAGCAGTTCTTC CSASPGISYNEQFF
TRBJ2-2 TRBV30 NA NA TGTGCCTCCCGACAGACCGGGGAGCTGTTTTTT CASRQTGELFF
TRBJ2-5 TRBV4-1 NA NA TGCGCCAGCAGCCTGGGGACTCCCGGCCGGGAGACCCAGTACTTC CASSLGTPGRETQYF
TRBJ2-2 TRBV20-1 NA TRBD1 TGCAGTGCAAGGACAGGGACGAACACCGGGGAGCTGTTTTTT CSARTGTNTGELFF
TRBJ2-7 TRBV20-1 NA TRBD2 TGCAGTGCAGGGACTAGCGGGAGTCAGGAGTACGAGCAGTACTTC CSAGTSGSQEYEQYF
TRBJ1-6 TRBV27 NA TRBD1 TGTGCCAGCAGTTCTCTGGGACAGGGAGGCTCACCCCTCCACTTT CASSSLGQGGSPLHF
TRBJ2-1 TRBV7-9 NA TRBD1 TGTGCCAGCAGCTCGACAGGGGGGGTCGATGAGCAGTTCTTC CASSSTGGVDEQFF
TRBJ1-2 TRBV30 NA NA TGTGCCTGGACAGGTAGCGACTATGGCTACACCTTC CAWTGSDYGYTF
TRBJ1-1 TRBV20-1 once NA TGCAGTGCTAGTCATTCGGCATCCATACCCCGCTGGGTGAACACTGAAGCTTTCTTT CSASHSASIPRWVNTEAFF
TRBJ2-7 TRBV12-3/TRBV12-4 NA TRBD1 TGTGCCAGCAGCCCTAGTCCTACAGGGGAAGGCGAGCAGTACTTC CASSPSPTGEGEQYF
TRBJ2-1 TRBV29-1 NA NA TGCAGCGTTGAAGATCCGACTAGGACAAGCAATGAGCAGTTCTTC CSVEDPTRTSNEQFF
TRBJ1-5 TRBV15 NA NA TGTGCCACCAGCAGAGAGACTGGGGCCGGTCAGCCCCAGCATTTT CATSRETGAGQPQHF
TRBJ2-1 TRBV24-1 NA NA TGTGCCACCTCCGACCTCCTGAGCGGAGGCTCCTACAATGAGCAGTTCTTC CATSDLLSGGSYNEQFF
TRBJ2-2 TRBV28 NA NA TGTGCCAGCAGTACGTTCGCGAACACCGGGGAGCTGTTTTTT CASSTFANTGELFF
TRBJ2-3 TRBV7-3 NA NA TGTGCCAGCAGCTCGACTGGCACAGATACGCAGTATTTT CASSSTGTDTQYF
TRBJ1-2 TRBV3-1 once TRBD1 TGTGCCAGCAGCCAAATTGACAGGGACGGCTACACCTTC CASSQIDRDGYTF
TRBJ1-2 TRBV12-3/TRBV12-4 NA NA TGTGCCAGCATGAACACAGTATACTATGGCTACACCTTC CASMNTVYYGYTF
TRBJ2-6 TRBV9 NA NA TGTGCCAGCAGCGTAGCTGGCAGGGAAGGAACTGGGGCCAACGTCCTGACTTTC CASSVAGREGTGANVLTF
TRBJ1-2 TRBV7-8 NA NA TGTGCCAGCAGCTTCTCCCCTCGGGGTGATGGCTACACCTTC CASSFSPRGDGYTF
TRBJ1-1 TRBV2 NA NA TGTGCCAGCAGTGATAGGTCAGAAGCTTTCTTT CASSDRSEAFF
TRBJ1-1 TRBV7-9 NA NA TGTGCCAGCAGCCCCGGGCCGGGAGCTTTCTTT CASSPGPGAFF
TRBJ2-5 TRBV20-1 once TRBD1 TGCAGTGCTAGAGATCTCGGGACAGAAGAGACCCAGTACTTC CSARDLGTEETQYF
TRBJ1-1 TRBV29-1 NA NA TGCAGCGGTTTAGGAGGGCGGACTGAAGCTTTCTTT CSGLGGRTEAFF
TRBJ2-7 TRBV5-1 few TRBD2 TGCGCCAGCAGCTTGACTAGCGGATCCTACGAGCAGTACTTC CASSLTSGSYEQYF
TRBJ1-1 TRBV27 NA NA TGTGCCAGCAGTTTGGGCGACAGGACCCGGAGGAGTGTAAGCGCTGAAGCTTTCTTT CASSLGDRTRRSVSAEAFF
TRBJ2-1 TRBV27 NA NA TGTGCCAGCACGGACTATCATGAGCAGTTCTTC CASTDYHEQFF
TRBJ1-1 TRBV12-3/TRBV12-4 NA NA TGTGCCAGCAGTTTCAGGGCCGGGAACACTGAAGCTTTCTTT CASSFRAGNTEAFF
TRBJ2-1 TRBV30 NA NA TGTGCCTGGAGCCCTACAGACAATGAGCAGTTCTTC CAWSPTDNEQFF
TRBJ2-1 TRBV24-1 NA TRBD2 TGTGCCACCAGTGCCCGACTAGCTCACGAGCAGTTCTTC CATSARLAHEQFF
TRBJ1-2 TRBV19 NA TRBD1 TGTGCCACCTGGGACAGCCCTGTTCCTGGCTACACCTTC CATWDSPVPGYTF
TRBJ2-3 TRBV30 once NA TGTGCCTGGAGTCCGCTGGGGGGGCCGACGGATACGCAGTATTTT CAWSPLGGPTDTQYF
TRBJ2-5 TRBV6-6 NA NA TGTGCCAGCACCCTAACAGGGAGGAGGGAGACCCAGTACTTC CASTLTGRRETQYF
TRBJ2-1 TRBV6-1 NA TRBD2 TGTGCCAGCAGTTTAGGACTAGCGCACAATGAGCAGTTCTTC CASSLGLAHNEQFF
TRBJ2-7 TRBV24-1 once TRBD2 TGTGCCACCAGTGACAGCGGGAGGGGAGAGCAGTACTTC CATSDSGRGEQYF
TRBJ1-1 TRBV20-1 NA NA TGCAGTGCCTCTAGGGGGGGGACTGAAGCTTTCTTT CSASRGGTEAFF
TRBJ2-1 TRBV5-6 NA TRBD2 TGTGCCAGCAGACTAGCGGGAGGGCCTCTGGAGCAGTTCTTC CASRLAGGPLEQFF
TRBJ2-3 TRBV3-1 once TRBD2 TGTGCCAGCAGCTCTGCTAGCGGGAGGACAGATACGCAGTATTTT CASSSASGRTDTQYF
TRBJ1-6 TRBV4-1 NA NA TGCGCCAGCAGCCGTCAGAGCTCCTATAATTCACCCCTCCACTTT CASSRQSSYNSPLHF
TRBJ1-1 TRBV29-1 NA NA TGCAGCGTTGACCCCCTAGGACAGATGAACACTGAAGCTTTCTTT CSVDPLGQMNTEAFF